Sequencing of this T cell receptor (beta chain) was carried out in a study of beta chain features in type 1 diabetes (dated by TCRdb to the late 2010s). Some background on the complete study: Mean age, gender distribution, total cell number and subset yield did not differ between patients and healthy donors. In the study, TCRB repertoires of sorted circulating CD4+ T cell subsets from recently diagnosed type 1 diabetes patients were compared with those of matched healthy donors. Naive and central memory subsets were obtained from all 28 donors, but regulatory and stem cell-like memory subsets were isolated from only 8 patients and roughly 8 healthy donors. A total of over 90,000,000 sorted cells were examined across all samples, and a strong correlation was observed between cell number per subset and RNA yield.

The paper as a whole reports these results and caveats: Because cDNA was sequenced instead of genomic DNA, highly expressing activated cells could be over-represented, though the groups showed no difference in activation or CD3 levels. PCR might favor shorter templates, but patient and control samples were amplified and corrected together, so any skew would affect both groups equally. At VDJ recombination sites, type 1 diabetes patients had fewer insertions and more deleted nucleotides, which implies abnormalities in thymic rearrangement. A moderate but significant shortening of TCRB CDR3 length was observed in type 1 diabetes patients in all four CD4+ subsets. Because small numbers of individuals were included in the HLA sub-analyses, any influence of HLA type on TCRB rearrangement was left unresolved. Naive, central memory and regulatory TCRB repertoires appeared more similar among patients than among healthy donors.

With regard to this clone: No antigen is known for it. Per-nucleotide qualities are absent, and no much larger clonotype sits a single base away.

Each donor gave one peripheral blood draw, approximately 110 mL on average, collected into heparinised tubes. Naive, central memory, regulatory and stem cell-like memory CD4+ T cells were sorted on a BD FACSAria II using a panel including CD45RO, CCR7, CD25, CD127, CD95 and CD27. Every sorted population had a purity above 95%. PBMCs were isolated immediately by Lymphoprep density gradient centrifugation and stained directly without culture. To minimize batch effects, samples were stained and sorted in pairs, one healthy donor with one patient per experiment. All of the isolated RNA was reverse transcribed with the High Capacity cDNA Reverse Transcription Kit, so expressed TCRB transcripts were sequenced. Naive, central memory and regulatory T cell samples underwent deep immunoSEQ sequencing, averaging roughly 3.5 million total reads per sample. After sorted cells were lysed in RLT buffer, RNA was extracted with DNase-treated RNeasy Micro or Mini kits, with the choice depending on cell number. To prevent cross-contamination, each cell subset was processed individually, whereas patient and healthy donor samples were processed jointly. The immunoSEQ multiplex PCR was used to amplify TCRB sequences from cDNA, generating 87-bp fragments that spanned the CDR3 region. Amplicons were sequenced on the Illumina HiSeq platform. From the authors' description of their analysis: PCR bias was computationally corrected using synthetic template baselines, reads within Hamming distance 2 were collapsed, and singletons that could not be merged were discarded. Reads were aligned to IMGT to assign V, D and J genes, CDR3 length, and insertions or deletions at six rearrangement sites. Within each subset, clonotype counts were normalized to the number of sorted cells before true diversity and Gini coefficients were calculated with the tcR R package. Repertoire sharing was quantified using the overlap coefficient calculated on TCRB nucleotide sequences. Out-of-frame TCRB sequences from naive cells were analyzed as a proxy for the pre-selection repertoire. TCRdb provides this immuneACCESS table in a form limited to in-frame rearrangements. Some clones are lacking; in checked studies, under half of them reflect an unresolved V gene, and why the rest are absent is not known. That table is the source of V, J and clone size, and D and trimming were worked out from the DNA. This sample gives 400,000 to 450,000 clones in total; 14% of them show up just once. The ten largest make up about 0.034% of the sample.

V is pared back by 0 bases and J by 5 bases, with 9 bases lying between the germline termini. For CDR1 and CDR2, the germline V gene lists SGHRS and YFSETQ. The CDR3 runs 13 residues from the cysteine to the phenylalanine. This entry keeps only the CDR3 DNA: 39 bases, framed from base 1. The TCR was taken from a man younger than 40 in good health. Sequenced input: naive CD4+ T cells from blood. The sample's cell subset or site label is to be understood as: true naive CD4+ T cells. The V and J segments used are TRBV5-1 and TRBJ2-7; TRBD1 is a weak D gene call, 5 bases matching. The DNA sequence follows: TGCGCCAGCAGCTTGGTAGGCAGGGACGAGCAGTACTTC. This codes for CASSLVGRDEQYF. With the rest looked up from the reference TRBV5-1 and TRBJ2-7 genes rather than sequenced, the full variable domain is KAGVTQTPRYLIKTRGQQVTLSCSPISGHRSVSWYQQTPGQGLQFLFEYFSETQRNKGNFPGRFSGRQFSNSRSEMNVSTLELGDSALYLCASSLVGRDEQYFGPGTRLTVT.